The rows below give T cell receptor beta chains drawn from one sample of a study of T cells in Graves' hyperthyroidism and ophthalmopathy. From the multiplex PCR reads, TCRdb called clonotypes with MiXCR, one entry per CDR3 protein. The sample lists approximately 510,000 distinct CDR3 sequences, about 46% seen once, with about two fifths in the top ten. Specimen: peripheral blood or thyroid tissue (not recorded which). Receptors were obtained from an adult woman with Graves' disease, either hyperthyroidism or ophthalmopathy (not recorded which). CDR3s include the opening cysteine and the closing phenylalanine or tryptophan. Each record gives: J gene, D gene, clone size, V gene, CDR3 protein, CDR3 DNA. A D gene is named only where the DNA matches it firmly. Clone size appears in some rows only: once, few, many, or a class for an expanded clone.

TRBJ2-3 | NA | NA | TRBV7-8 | CASSLFGVTDTQYF | TGTGCCAGCAGCTTGTTCGGAGTCACAGATACGCAGTATTTT
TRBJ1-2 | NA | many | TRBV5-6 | CASSLDAAYGYTF | TGTGCCAGCAGCTTGGACGCCGCCTATGGCTACACCTTC
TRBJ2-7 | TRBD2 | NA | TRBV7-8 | CASSLAGGGGFYEQYF | TGTGCCAGCAGCTTAGCGGGCGGGGGAGGGTTCTACGAGCAGTACTTC
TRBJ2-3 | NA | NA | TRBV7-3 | CASSNPSTDTQYF | TGTGCCAGCAGCAACCCCAGCACAGATACGCAGTATTTT
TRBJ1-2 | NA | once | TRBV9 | CASSSRTGSSYGYTF | TGTGCCAGCAGCTCTCGGACGGGAAGCTCCTATGGCTACACCTTC
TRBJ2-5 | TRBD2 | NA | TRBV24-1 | CATSDEGTSGGEATQYF | TGTGCCACCAGTGACGAAGGAACTAGCGGGGGAGAGGCGACCCAGTACTTC
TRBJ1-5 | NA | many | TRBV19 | CASSPLATGQPQHF | TGTGCCAGTAGCCCTTTGGCCACGGGTCAGCCCCAGCATTTT
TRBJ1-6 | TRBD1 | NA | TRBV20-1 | CSARHRGEVSPLHF | TGCAGTGCTAGACACAGGGGAGAGGTTTCACCCCTCCACTTT
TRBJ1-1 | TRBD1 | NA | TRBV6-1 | CASTLTGETEAFF | TGTGCCAGCACGCTGACAGGGGAGACTGAAGCTTTCTTT
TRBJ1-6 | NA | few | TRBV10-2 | CASSESPSYNSPLHF | TGCGCCAGCAGTGAGAGTCCGTCCTATAATTCACCCCTCCACTTT
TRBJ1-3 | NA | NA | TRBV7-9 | CASTRPDTQYSGNTIYF | TGTGCCAGCACCCGACCGGACACTCAATACTCTGGAAACACCATATATTTT
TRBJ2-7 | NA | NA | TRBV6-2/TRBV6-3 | CASSYSVFGGGDEQYF | TGTGCCAGCAGTTACTCGGTTTTCGGAGGAGGGGACGAGCAGTACTTC
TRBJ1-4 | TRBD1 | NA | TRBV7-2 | CAGSLVGTDEKLFF | TGTGCCGGCAGCTTAGTGGGGACAGATGAAAAACTGTTTTTT
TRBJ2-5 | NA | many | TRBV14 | CASSQNLEETQYF | TGTGCCAGCAGCCAGAACTTAGAAGAGACCCAGTACTTC
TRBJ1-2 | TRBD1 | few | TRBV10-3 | CAISDGQGVNGYTF | TGTGCCATCAGTGACGGACAGGGGGTGAATGGCTACACCTTC
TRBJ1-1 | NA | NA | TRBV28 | CASSSLSRGPEAFF | TGTGCCAGCAGTTCACTGTCGAGAGGACCTGAAGCTTTCTTT
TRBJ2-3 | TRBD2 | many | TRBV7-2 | CASSPQAGVSTDTQYF | TGTGCCAGCAGCCCCCAGGCGGGGGTTAGCACAGATACGCAGTATTTT
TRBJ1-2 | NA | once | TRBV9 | CASRIGPQGYTF | TGTGCCAGCAGGATAGGACCTCAGGGCTACACCTTC
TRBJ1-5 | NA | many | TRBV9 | CASSDRGGRGGFYQPQHF | TGTGCCAGCAGCGATAGGGGGGGGAGGGGCGGTTTCTATCAGCCCCAGCATTTT
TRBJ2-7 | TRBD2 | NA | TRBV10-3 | CAISITGTRGKTYEQYF | TGTGCCATCAGCATCACCGGGACTAGGGGCAAGACCTACGAGCAGTACTTC
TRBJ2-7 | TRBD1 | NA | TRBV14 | CASSRKTGIYEQYF | TGTGCCAGCAGCCGCAAGACAGGGATCTACGAGCAGTACTTC
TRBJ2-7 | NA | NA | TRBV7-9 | CASSQSQGYEQYF | TGCGCCAGCAGCCAATCCCAAGGCTACGAGCAGTACTTC
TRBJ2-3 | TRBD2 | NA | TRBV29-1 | CSVRTSGSADTQYF | TGCAGCGTCCGGACTAGCGGGAGTGCAGATACGCAGTATTTT
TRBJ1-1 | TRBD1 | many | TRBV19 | CASRGQGQTEAFF | TGTGCCAGTCGAGGACAGGGGCAAACTGAAGCTTTCTTT
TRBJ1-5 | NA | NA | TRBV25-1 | CASSPRAVQPQHF | TGTGCCAGTAGTCCGAGGGCGGTTCAGCCCCAGCATTTT
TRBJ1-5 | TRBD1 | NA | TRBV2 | CASSGQTGLNQPQHF | TGTGCCAGCAGTGGCCAGACAGGGCTCAATCAGCCCCAGCATTTT
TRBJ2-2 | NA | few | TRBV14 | CASSPELTGELFF | TGTGCCAGCTCACCAGAGCTGACCGGGGAGCTGTTTTTT
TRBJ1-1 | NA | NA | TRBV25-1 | CASSAPTGRGTEAFF | TGTGCCAGCAGTGCCCCCACAGGAAGGGGGACTGAAGCTTTCTTT
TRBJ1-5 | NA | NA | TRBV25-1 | CASSPTRTQPQHF | TGTGCCAGCAGCCCGACAAGAACTCAGCCCCAGCATTTT
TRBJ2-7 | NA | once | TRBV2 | CASSELEGEQYF | TGTGCCAGCAGTGAATTGGAAGGGGAGCAGTACTTC
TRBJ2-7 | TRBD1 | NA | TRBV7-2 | CASRGGDRGAYEQYF | TGTGCCAGCAGGGGAGGGGACAGGGGCGCCTACGAGCAGTACTTC
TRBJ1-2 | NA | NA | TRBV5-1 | CASSYTTGLYTF | TGCGCCAGCAGCTATACTACAGGGCTTTACACCTTC
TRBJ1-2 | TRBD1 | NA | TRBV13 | CASSFSTGGGGYTF | TGTGCCAGCAGCTTCTCGACAGGGGGCGGTGGCTACACCTTC
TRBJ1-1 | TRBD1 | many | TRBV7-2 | CASSLRDRYTEAFF | TGTGCCAGCAGCTTACGGGACAGGTACACTGAAGCTTTCTTT
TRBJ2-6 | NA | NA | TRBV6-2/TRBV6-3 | CASSYDRISGANVLTF | TGTGCCAGCAGTTACGATCGAATCTCTGGGGCCAACGTCCTGACTTTC
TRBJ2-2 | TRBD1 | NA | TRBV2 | CASINRGSTGELFF | TGTGCCAGCATCAACAGGGGTTCCACCGGGGAGCTGTTTTTT
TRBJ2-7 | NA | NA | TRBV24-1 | CATSDYQGYEQYF | TGTGCCACCAGTGATTACCAGGGATACGAGCAGTACTTC
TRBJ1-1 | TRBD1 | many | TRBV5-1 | CASSATGTENTEAFF | TGCGCCAGCAGCGCAACCGGGACAGAGAACACTGAAGCTTTCTTT
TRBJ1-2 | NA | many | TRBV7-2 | CASSLDQRSRGSYGYTF | TGTGCCAGCAGCTTAGACCAGAGATCAAGGGGTAGCTATGGCTACACCTTC
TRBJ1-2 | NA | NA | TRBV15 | CATSRGWPDPVYTF | TGTGCCACCAGCAGAGGTTGGCCCGACCCCGTCTACACCTTC
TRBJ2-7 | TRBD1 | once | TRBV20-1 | CSARGWDREEQYF | TGCAGTGCTAGGGGCTGGGACAGGGAAGAGCAGTACTTC
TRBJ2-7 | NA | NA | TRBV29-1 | CSVEEVTFESEQYF | TGCAGCGTTGAAGAAGTAACTTTCGAAAGCGAGCAGTACTTC
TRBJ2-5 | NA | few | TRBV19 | CASSIGRRVEETQYF | TGTGCCAGTAGTATAGGCCGCCGAGTAGAAGAGACCCAGTACTTC
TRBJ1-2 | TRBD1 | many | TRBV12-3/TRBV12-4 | CASSPTYPSLGTAYGYTF | TGTGCCAGCAGCCCAACGTATCCTTCACTAGGGACAGCCTATGGCTACACCTTC
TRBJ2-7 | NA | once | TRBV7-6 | CASSYSGGQVDEQYF | TGTGCCAGCAGTTACTCGGGGGGCCAGGTAGACGAGCAGTACTTC
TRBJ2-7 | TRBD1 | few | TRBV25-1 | CASRGTGENEQYF | TGTGCCAGCAGGGGGACAGGGGAGAACGAGCAGTACTTC
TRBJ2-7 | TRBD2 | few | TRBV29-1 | CSVTSGTRGEQYF | TGCAGCGTTACTAGCGGGACAAGGGGCGAGCAGTACTTC
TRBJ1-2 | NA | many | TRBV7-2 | CASKGGTLNYGYTF | TGTGCCAGCAAGGGAGGCACCCTTAACTATGGCTACACCTTC
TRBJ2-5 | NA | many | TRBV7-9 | CASSPGREQETQYF | TGTGCCAGCAGCCCAGGCCGGGAACAAGAGACCCAGTACTTC
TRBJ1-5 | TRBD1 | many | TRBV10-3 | CAISSSGGGNQPQHF | TGTGCCATCAGTTCGTCAGGGGGAGGCAATCAGCCCCAGCATTTT
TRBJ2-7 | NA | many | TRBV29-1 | CSVEDGDRAYEQYF | TGCAGCGTTGAGGACGGCGACAGAGCGTACGAGCAGTACTTC
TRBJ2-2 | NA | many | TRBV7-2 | CASSLVQVNTGELFF | TGTGCCAGCAGCTTAGTGCAGGTTAACACCGGGGAGCTGTTTTTT
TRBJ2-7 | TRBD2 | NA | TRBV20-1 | CSERGLENNEQYF | TGCAGTGAAAGGGGACTAGAAAATAACGAGCAGTACTTC
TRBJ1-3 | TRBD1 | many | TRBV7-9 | CASSPDRGYGGNTIYF | TGTGCCAGCAGCCCAGACAGGGGGTATGGAGGAAACACCATATATTTT
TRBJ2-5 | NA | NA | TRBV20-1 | CSARDSGGGQETQYF | TGCAGTGCTAGAGATTCGGGGGGCGGCCAAGAGACCCAGTACTTC
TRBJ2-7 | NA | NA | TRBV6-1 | CASTRIQVGAEQYF | TGTGCCAGCACGAGGATCCAGGTCGGTGCGGAGCAGTACTTC
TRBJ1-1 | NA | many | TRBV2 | CASSVQEGANTEAFF | TGTGCCAGCAGTGTCCAGGAGGGAGCGAACACTGAAGCTTTCTTT
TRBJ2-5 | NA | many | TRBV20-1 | CSARVPQETQYF | TGCAGTGCTAGGGTGCCTCAAGAGACCCAGTACTTC
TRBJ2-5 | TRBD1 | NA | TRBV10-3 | CAISRTGTPQETQYF | TGTGCCATCTCCAGGACAGGGACACCCCAAGAGACCCAGTACTTC
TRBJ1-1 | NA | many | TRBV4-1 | CASSPTGRQANTEAFF | TGCGCCAGCAGCCCCACGGGGAGGCAGGCGAACACTGAAGCTTTCTTT